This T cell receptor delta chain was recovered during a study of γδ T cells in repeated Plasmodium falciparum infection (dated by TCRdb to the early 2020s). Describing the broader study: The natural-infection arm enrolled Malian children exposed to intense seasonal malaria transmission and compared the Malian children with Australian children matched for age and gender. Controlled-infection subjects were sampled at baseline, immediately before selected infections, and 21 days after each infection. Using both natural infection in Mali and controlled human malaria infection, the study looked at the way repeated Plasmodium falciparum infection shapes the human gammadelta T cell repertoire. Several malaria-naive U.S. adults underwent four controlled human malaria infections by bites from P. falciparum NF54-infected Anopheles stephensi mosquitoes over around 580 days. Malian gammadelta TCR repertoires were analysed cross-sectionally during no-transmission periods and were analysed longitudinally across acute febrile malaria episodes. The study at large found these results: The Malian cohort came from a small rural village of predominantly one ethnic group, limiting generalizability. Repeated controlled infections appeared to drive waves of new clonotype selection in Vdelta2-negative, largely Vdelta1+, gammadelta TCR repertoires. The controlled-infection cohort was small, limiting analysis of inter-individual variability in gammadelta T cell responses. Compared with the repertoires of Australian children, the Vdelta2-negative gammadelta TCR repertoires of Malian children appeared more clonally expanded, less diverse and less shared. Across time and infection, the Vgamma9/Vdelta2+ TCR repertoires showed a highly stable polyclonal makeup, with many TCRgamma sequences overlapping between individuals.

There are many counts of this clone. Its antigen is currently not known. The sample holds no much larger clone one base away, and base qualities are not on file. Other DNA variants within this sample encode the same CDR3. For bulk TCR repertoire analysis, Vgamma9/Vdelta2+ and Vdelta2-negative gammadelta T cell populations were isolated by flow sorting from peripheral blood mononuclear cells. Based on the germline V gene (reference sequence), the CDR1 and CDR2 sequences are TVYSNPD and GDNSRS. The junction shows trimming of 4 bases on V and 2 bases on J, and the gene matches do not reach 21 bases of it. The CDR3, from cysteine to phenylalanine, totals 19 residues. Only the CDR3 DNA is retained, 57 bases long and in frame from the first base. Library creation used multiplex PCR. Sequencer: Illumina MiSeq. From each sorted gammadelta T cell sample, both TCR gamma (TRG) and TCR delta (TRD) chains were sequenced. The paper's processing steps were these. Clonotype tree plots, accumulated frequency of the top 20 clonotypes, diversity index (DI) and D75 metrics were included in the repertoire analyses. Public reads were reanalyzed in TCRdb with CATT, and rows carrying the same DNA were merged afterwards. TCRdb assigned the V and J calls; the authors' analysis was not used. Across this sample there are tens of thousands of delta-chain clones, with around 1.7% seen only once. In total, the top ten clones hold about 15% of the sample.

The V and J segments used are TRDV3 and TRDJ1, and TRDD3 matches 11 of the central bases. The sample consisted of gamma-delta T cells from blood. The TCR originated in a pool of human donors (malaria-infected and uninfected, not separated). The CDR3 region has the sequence CASERPGWGIRGQTDKLIF. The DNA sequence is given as TGTGCCTCCGAGAGGCCCGGTTGGGGGATACGCGGACAAACCGATAAACTCATCTTT. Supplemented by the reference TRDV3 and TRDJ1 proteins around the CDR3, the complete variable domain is CDKVTQSSPDQTVASGSEVVLLCTYDTVYSNPDLFWYRIRPDYSFQFVFYGDNSRSEGADFTQGRFSVKHILTQKAFHLVISPVRTEDSATYYCASERPGWGIRGQTDKLIFGKGTRVTVEP.